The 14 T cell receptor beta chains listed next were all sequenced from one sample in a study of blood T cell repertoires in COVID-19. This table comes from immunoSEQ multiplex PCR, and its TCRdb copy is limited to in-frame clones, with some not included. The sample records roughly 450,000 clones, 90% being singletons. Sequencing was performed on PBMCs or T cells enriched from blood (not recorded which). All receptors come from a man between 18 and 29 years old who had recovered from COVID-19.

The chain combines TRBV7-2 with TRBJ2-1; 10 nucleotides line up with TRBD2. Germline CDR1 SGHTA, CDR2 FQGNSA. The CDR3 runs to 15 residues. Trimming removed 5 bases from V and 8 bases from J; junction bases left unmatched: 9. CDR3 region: CASSPRSGRADEQFF. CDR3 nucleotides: TGTGCCAGCAGCCCCCGGAGCGGGAGGGCCGATGAGCAGTTCTTC. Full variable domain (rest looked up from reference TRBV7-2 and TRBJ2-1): GAGVSQSPSNKVTEKGKDVELRCDPISGHTALYWYRQSLGQGLEFLIYFQGNSAPDKSGLPSDRFSAERTGGSVSTLTIQRTQQEDSAVYLCASSPRSGRADEQFFGPGTRLTVL.

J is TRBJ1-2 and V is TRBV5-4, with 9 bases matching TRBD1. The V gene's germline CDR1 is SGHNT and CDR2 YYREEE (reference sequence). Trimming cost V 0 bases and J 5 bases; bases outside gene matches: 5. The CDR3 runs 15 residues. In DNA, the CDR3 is TGTGCCAGCAGCTTGGAGGGACAGGGTAATTATGGCTACACCTTC. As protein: CASSLEGQGNYGYTF.

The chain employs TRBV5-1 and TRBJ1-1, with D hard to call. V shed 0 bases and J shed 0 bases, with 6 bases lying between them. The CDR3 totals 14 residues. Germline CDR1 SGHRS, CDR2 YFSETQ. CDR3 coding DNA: TGCGCCAGCAGCTTGGAGCTGTTGAACACTGAAGCTTTCTTT. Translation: CASSLELLNTEAFF.

The CDR3 loop reads CASSQSGGDGYTF. In DNA, the CDR3 is TGTGCCAGCAGCCAATCAGGGGGCGATGGCTACACCTTC. V usage is TRBV14 and J usage is TRBJ1-2, with TRBD1 matching over 8 bases. After removal of 2 bases from V and 6 bases from J, the junction contained 2 bases not matched to a gene. Germline V lookup: CDR1 SGHDN, CDR2 FVKESK. There are 13 residues in the CDR3.

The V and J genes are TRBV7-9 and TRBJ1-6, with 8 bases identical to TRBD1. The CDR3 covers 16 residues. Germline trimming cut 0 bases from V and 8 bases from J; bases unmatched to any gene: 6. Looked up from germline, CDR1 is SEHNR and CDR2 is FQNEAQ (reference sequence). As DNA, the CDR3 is TGTGCCAGCAGCTTAGCTTCAGGGGGCCGTTATTCACCCCTCCACTTT. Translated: CASSLASGGRYSPLHF. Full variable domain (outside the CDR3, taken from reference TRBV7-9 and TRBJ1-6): DTGVSQNPRHKITKRGQNVTFRCDPISEHNRLYWYRQTLGQGPEFLTYFQNEAQLEKSRLLSDRFSAERPKGSFSTLEIQRTEQGDSAMYLCASSLASGGRYSPLHFGNGTRLTVT.

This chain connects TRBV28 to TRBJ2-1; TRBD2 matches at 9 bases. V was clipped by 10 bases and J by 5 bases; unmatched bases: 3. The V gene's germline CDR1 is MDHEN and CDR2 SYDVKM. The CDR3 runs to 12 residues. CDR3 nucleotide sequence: TGTGCCACCAGACTAGCGGACAATGAGCAGTTCTTC. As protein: CATRLADNEQFF. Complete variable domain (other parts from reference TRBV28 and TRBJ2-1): DVKVTQSSRYLVKRTGEKVFLECVQDMDHENMFWYRQDPGLGLRLIYFSYDVKMKEKGDIPEGYSVSREKKERFSLILESASTNQTSMYLCATRLADNEQFFGPGTRLTVL.

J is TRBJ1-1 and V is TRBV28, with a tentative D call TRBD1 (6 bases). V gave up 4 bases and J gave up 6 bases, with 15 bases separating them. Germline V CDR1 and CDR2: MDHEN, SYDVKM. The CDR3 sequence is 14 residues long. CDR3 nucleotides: TGTGCCAGCAGTTCCCTAGGACAGTCTGCTGAAGCTTTCTTT. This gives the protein CASSSLGQSAEAFF. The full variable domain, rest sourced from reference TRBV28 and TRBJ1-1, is DVKVTQSSRYLVKRTGEKVFLECVQDMDHENMFWYRQDPGLGLRLIYFSYDVKMKEKGDIPEGYSVSREKKERFSLILESASTNQTSMYLCASSSLGQSAEAFFGQGTRLTVV.

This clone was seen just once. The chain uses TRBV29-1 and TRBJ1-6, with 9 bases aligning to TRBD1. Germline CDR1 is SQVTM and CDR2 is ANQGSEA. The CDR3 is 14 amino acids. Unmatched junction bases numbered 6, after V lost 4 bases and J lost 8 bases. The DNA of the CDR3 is TGCAGCGTTGGGGACACAGGGGGCGATTCACCCCTCCACTTT. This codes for CSVGDTGGDSPLHF. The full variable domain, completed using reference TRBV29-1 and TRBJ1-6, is SAVISQKPSRDICQRGTSLTIQCQVDSQVTMMFWYRQQPGQSLTLIATANQGSEATYESGFVIDKFPISRPNLTFSTLTVSNMSPEDSSIYLCSVGDTGGDSPLHFGNGTRLTVT.

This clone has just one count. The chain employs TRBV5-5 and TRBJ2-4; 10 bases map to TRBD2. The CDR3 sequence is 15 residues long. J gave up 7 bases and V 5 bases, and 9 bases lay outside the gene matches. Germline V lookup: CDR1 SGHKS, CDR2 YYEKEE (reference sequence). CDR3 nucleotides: TGTGCCAGCAGTTTTGAAGCGGGGGGGCCGAACATTCAGTACTTC. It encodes CASSFEAGGPNIQYF.

As DNA, the CDR3 is TGTGCCACCACTCTGGGCATGAGCACAGATACGCAGTATTTT. This sequence encodes CATTLGMSTDTQYF. V gene TRBV24-1 combines with J gene TRBJ2-3; D unclear. V gave up 8 bases and J gave up 0 bases, with 11 bases separating them. There are 14 residues in the CDR3. Germline V gene lookup returns CDR1 KGHDR and CDR2 SFDVKD.

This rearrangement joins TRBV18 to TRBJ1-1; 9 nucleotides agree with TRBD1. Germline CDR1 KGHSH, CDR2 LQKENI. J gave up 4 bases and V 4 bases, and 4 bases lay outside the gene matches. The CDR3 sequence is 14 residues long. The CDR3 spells CASSRGQGSTEAFF. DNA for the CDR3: TGTGCCAGCTCACGGGGACAGGGATCCACTGAAGCTTTCTTT.

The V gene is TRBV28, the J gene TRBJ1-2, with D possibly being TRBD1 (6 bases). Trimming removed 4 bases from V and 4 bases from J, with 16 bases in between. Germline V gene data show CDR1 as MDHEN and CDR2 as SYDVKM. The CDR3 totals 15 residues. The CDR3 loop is CASSSLADSLYGYTF. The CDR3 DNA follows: TGTGCCAGCAGTTCTCTTGCGGACAGCCTCTATGGCTACACCTTC.

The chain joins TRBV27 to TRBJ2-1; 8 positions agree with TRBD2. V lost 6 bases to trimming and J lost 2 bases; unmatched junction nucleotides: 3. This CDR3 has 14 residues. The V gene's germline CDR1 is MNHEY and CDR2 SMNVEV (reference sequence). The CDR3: CASRYSGAYNEQFF. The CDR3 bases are TGTGCCAGCAGGTATAGCGGGGCCTACAATGAGCAGTTCTTC.

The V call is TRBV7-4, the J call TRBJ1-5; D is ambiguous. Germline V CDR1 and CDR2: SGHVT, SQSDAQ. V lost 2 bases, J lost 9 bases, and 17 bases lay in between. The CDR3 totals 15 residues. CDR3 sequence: CASSLPYSGERPQHF. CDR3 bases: TGTGCCAGCAGCTTACCGTACTCTGGTGAGAGGCCCCAGCATTTT.